This TCR beta chain originates from a study of cytomegalovirus exposure and HLA in healthy donors. Study-wide results and caveats: Apart from CMV serostatus, no immune exposure information was available. With later analysis, a missense DCLRE1C variant became linked to TCR beta V- and J-gene trimming. Earlier analysis found most TCR beta V segments productive about 87% or about 30% of the time. It was reportedly the case that the classifier diagnosed cytomegalovirus status with high specificity and sensitivity.

This CDR3 comprises 15 residues. The germline V gene encodes CDR1 MNHEY and CDR2 SMNVEV (reference sequence). The ends lost 5 bases at V and 8 bases at J; junction bases unmatched: 8. The PCR contained 60 Vbeta and 13 Jbeta primers. The table came from immunoSEQ multiplex PCR; TCRdb's copy has only in-frame clones and leaves some out. Of about 140,000 clones in the sample, 60% to 85% are singletons; the top ten hold less than 1.5%. The table lists this clone with a few counts. Its antigen remains unidentified. The sample consisted of PBMCs. The chain has TRBV27 and TRBJ2-1; 11 bases line up with TRBD1. This clonotype was obtained from a male donor in good health and CMV-seropositive. The CDR3 region has the DNA TGTGCCAGCAGTAACGGACAGGGGGCGTTCGATGAGCAGTTCTTC. Translation gives CASSNGQGAFDEQFF.